These 24 T cell receptor beta chains share one sample of origin, sequenced in a study of a mutant IDH1 vaccine in newly diagnosed glioma. The antigens of these receptors remain unknown. Time point in this sample: week 5, during vaccination. In the vaccine, a single dose held 300 ug of the mutant IDH1 20-mer peptide, along with topical imiquimod. Here immunoSEQ multiplex PCR was the method, and the copy in TCRdb shows in-frame clones only, minus some. The sample records just under 80,000 clones, about 91% being singletons. Sequenced here: PBMCs, sampled from a glioma patient whose treatment included an IDH1 peptide vaccine. The receptors originated from a woman in her forties or fifties with glioma.

The chain joins TRBV7-9 to TRBJ1-5; D is uncertain. Germline CDR1 SEHNR, CDR2 FQNEAQ (reference sequence). This CDR3 spans 14 amino acids. Trimming took 4 bases from V and 0 from J, leaving 7 bases between them. This CDR3 is CASSSSHSNQPQHF. DNA for the CDR3: TGTGCCAGCAGCTCCTCTCATAGCAATCAGCCCCAGCATTTT.

In its sample, this clone was seen a few times. This chain joins TRBV15 and TRBJ2-7; D remains unclear. The ends were cut back, 1 base at V and 2 bases at J, with 15 bases in the middle. The CDR3 runs to 16 residues. Germline V CDR1 and CDR2: LNHNV, YYDKDF (reference sequence). This CDR3 is CATSRGDWGTAYEQYF. CDR3 nucleotide sequence: TGTGCCACCAGCAGAGGCGATTGGGGTACGGCCTACGAGCAGTACTTC. Full variable domain (rest looked up from reference TRBV15 and TRBJ2-7): DAMVIQNPRYQVTQFGKPVTLSCSQTLNHNVMYWYQQKSSQAPKLLFHYYDKDFNNEADTPDNFQSRRPNTSFCFLDIRSPGLGDTAMYLCATSRGDWGTAYEQYFGPGTRLTVT.

The CDR3 region has the DNA TGTGCCAGCAGCGGGGTAGCGGGTTTAAATATGAATGAGCAGTTCTTC. Its protein product is CASSGVAGLNMNEQFF. The rearrangement uses TRBV7-3 and TRBJ2-1; 7 bases match TRBD2. Germline assignment: CDR1 SGHTA and CDR2 FQGTGA. V shed 5 bases, J shed 7 bases, and the junction held 14 bases outside the gene matches. The length of the CDR3 is 16 residues. The complete variable domain, with remaining parts taken from reference TRBV7-3 and TRBJ2-1, reads GAGVSQTPSNKVTEKGKYVELRCDPISGHTALYWYRQSLGQGPEFLIYFQGTGAADDSGLPNDRFFAVRPEGSVSTLKIQRTERGDSAVYLCASSGVAGLNMNEQFFGPGTRLTVL.

This clone has only one observation. This rearrangement joins TRBV5-1 to TRBJ2-1; D call uncertain. Germline CDR1 reads SGHRS; CDR2 reads YFSETQ. V gave up 0 bases and J gave up 2 bases, with 6 bases separating them. This CDR3 region has 14 residues. The CDR3 is CASSLAATYNEQFF. CDR3 coding DNA: TGCGCCAGCAGCTTGGCCGCAACCTACAATGAGCAGTTCTTC.

This rearrangement joins TRBV27 to TRBJ1-1, with D perhaps matching TRBD1 (5 bases). Germline lookup yields CDR1 MNHEY and CDR2 SMNVEV (reference sequence). CDR3 length equals 15 residues. The germline V and J ends were trimmed by 5 bases and 4 bases, with 17 bases remaining between them. The CDR3 protein is CASSLLGSGVTEAFF. Written as DNA, the CDR3 is TGTGCCAGCAGTCTCTTAGGGTCGGGGGTCACTGAAGCTTTCTTT.

The CDR3 DNA follows: TGCGCCAGCAGCCAAGGTGGGGGTTTGGACTTATCTGGAAACACCATATATTTT. This sequence encodes CASSQGGGLDLSGNTIYF. This chain links TRBV4-1 with TRBJ1-3, with a weak D call TRBD1 (5 bases). This CDR3 has 18 amino acids. Trimming shortened V by 1 base and J by 1 base, and 17 bases separated the two germline ends. CDR1 and CDR2 from the germline V gene are MGHRA and YSYEKL.

V is TRBV28 and J is TRBJ2-7; D is unclear. V was trimmed by 6 bases and J by 4 bases, leaving 7 bases between them. CDR3 length: 11 residues. Germline V gives CDR1 MDHEN, CDR2 SYDVKM. The CDR3 loop is CASRGFYEQYF. CDR3 coding DNA: TGTGCCAGCAGGGGCTTTTACGAGCAGTACTTC.

This clone occurred once. This rearrangement joins TRBV4-1 to TRBJ2-1, with 10 nucleotides matching TRBD2. Germline V gene data show CDR1 as MGHRA and CDR2 as YSYEKL. CDR3 length: 17 residues. V dropped 1 base and J dropped 7; count of bases not matched to a gene: 10. As DNA, the CDR3 is TGCGCCAGCAGCCAAGTCCAAGCGGGAGGGCCGTGGAATGAGCAGTTCTTC. Translated: CASSQVQAGGPWNEQFF.

This clone was detected once. V is TRBV5-5 and J is TRBJ1-1, with 9 bases that match TRBD1. Germline V gene data show CDR1 as SGHKS and CDR2 as YYEKEE (reference sequence). V was clipped by 4 bases and J by 7 bases; unmatched bases: 8. The CDR3 length is 14 residues. In nucleotides, the CDR3 is TGTGCCAGCAGCCTGGACAGGGGTCGATTTGAAGCTTTCTTT. Protein product: CASSLDRGRFEAFF.

The chain recombines TRBV2 with TRBJ2-5, with 8 nucleotides matching TRBD2. The CDR3 consists of 13 residues. Unmatched junction bases numbered 5, after V lost 6 bases and J lost 5 bases. Germline CDR1 SNHLY, CDR2 FYNNEI. As DNA, the CDR3 is TGTGCCAGCAGCCGGGAGGGAGGGGAGACCCAGTACTTC. Encoded protein: CASSREGGETQYF.

This clone was detected only once. J is TRBJ2-2 and V is TRBV19; 8 nucleotides agree with TRBD2. Trimming took 10 bases from V and 0 from J; bases not matched to a gene: 4. The CDR3 spans 14 residues. Germline CDR1 is LNHDA and CDR2 is SQIVND (reference sequence). The CDR3 reads CATRLATNTGELFF. The DNA of the CDR3 is TGTGCCACCAGACTAGCGACGAACACCGGGGAGCTGTTTTTT. Full variable domain (outside the CDR3, taken from reference TRBV19 and TRBJ2-2): DGGITQSPKYLFRKEGQNVTLSCEQNLNHDAMYWYRQDPGQGLRLIYYSQIVNDFQKGDIAEGYSVSREKKESFPLTVTSAQKNPTAFYLCATRLATNTGELFFGEGSRLTVL.

The chain has TRBV14 and TRBJ2-3; 7 nucleotides agree with TRBD2. Germline-derived CDR1 and CDR2 are SGHDN and FVKESK. V shed 5 bases and J 0 bases; nucleotides not matched to a gene: 20. This CDR3 is built from 20 residues. CDR3 coding DNA: TGTGCCAGCAGCAACCTTCGTGAACTAGCGTACCCTTCTAGCACAGATACGCAGTATTTT. This encodes CASSNLRELAYPSSTDTQYF.

The V and J genes are TRBV15 and TRBJ2-3; D might be TRBD1 or TRBD2, each matching 5 bases. The germline V and J ends were trimmed by 1 base and 4 bases, with 12 bases remaining between them. The CDR3 extends over 15 amino acids. The germline V gene has CDR1 LNHNV and CDR2 YYDKDF (reference sequence). The CDR3 sequence: CATSRGGEGSDTQYF. In DNA form, the CDR3 reads TGTGCCACCAGCAGAGGAGGGGAAGGGTCAGATACGCAGTATTTT.

The chain couples TRBV7-9 to TRBJ2-7; D possibly corresponds to TRBD1 (5 bases). The germline CDR1 and CDR2 sequences are SEHNR and FQNEAQ (reference sequence). There are 13 residues in the CDR3. V was cut by 5 bases and J by 5 bases, with 13 bases left in between. DNA for the CDR3: TGTGCCAGCAGCCCGAGCCCCAGGGACGAGCAGTACTTC. Its protein product is CASSPSPRDEQYF.

In DNA form, the CDR3 reads TGTGCCAGCAGTTTAAAGGGCTTCTCGAGCTCCTACGAGCAGTACTTC. Amino acid sequence: CASSLKGFSSSYEQYF. V and J are TRBV27 and TRBJ2-7; D ambiguous. The V gene lost 2 bases and the J gene lost 0 bases, with 14 bases spanning the gap. The germline gives CDR1 MNHEY, CDR2 SMNVEV (reference sequence). CDR3 length equals 16 residues.

The chain's CDR3 is CASSRLAGGRIAKNIQYF. The CDR3 bases are TGTGCCAGCAGTCGGCTAGCGGGAGGGAGGATAGCCAAAAACATTCAGTACTTC. The chain has TRBV27 and TRBJ2-4; 12 positions match TRBD2. CDR1 and CDR2 from the germline V gene are MNHEY and SMNVEV (reference sequence). V lost 5 bases and J lost 0; bases outside the gene matches: 8. The CDR3 extends over 18 amino acids.

The V gene is TRBV5-1, the J gene TRBJ2-3, with a possible D match to TRBD2 (5 bases). V was cut by 0 bases and J by 5 bases, with 13 bases left in between. Germline V lookup: CDR1 SGHRS, CDR2 YFSETQ. The CDR3 runs 15 residues. CDR3 DNA sequence: TGCGCCAGCAGCTTGGACGGGGTTAGTGTAGATACGCAGTATTTT. Its translation is CASSLDGVSVDTQYF.

This sequence joins TRBV5-1 and TRBJ2-7; the match to TRBD2 covers 10 bases. After removal of 0 bases from V and 4 bases from J, the junction contained 7 bases not matched to a gene. Germline V gene data show CDR1 as SGHRS and CDR2 as YFSETQ. The CDR3 runs 16 residues. CDR3 DNA sequence: TGCGCCAGCAGCTTGGGGGGGACTAGCGAATGGTACGAGCAGTACTTC. Translated: CASSLGGTSEWYEQYF.

V usage is TRBV9 and J usage is TRBJ2-7; 9 bases are a match to TRBD1. CDR1 is SGDLS and CDR2 is YYNGEE in the germline V gene. The CDR3 totals 14 residues. J lost 5 bases, V lost 3 bases, and 6 bases had no gene match. CDR3 sequence (DNA): TGTGCCAGCAGCGCCCGGACAGGGGACCACGAGCAGTACTTC. Translated, it gives CASSARTGDHEQYF.

V is TRBV5-1 and J is TRBJ1-4, with D possibly matching TRBD1 (6 bases). The CDR3 runs to 15 residues. V lost 5 bases and J 1 base, leaving 12 bases between the germline ends. Germline values: CDR1 SGHRS, CDR2 YFSETQ. CDR3 nucleotide sequence: TGCGCCAGCAGTTTTACAGGGAAAACTAATGAAAAACTGTTTTTT. Translated, it gives CASSFTGKTNEKLFF.

The genes are TRBV19 and TRBJ1-2; weak D call: TRBD1 (5 bases). Per the germline V gene, CDR1 is LNHDA and CDR2 is SQIVND (reference sequence). V lost 0 bases, J lost 4 bases, and 15 bases lay in between. This CDR3 contains 16 residues. CDR3 DNA sequence: TGTGCCAGTAGTATAGATCGGCAGGGTCCCGTCTATGGCTACACCTTC. Protein: CASSIDRQGPVYGYTF.

In DNA form, the CDR3 reads TGTGCCAGTAGACCTCAAGCGGGAAAAGCAGATACGCAGTATTTT. It yields the protein CASRPQAGKADTQYF. The chain couples TRBV19 to TRBJ2-3; 7 bases fit TRBD2. CDR1 and CDR2 (germline): LNHDA, SQIVND (reference sequence). CDR3 length: 15 residues. V was pared by 6 bases and J by 4 bases, with 10 bases of the junction left unmatched.

The CDR3 DNA reads as TGTGCCAGCAGCTTACGACTAGCTAATGAGCAGTTCTTC. Protein sequence: CASSLRLANEQFF. This chain links TRBV7-6 with TRBJ2-1; TRBD2 matches at 7 bases. Trimming cost V 2 bases and J 7 bases; bases outside gene matches: 2. CDR3 length equals 13 residues. The germline CDR1 and CDR2 sequences are SGHVS and FNYEAQ.

The CDR3 loop is CAWSRAGDEQYF. Here the CDR3 DNA reads TGTGCCTGGAGTAGAGCAGGGGACGAGCAGTACTTC. V is TRBV30 and J is TRBJ2-7; tentative D call: TRBD1 (6 bases). The V end lost 2 bases, the J end lost 5 bases, and 10 bases lay between the germline ends. The CDR3 length is 12 residues. Germline CDR1 reads GTSNPN; CDR2 reads SVGIG (reference sequence).